The source of this T cell receptor beta chain is a study of chemoradiotherapy in HPV16-positive cancers. Study at large: Functional T-cell assays on a couple of HPV16-positive patients' cells defined candidate HPV-specific clones and common TCR motifs.

Whole-study results and caveats: Candidate HPV-specific clones and E7-related TCR motifs grew in tumor during treatment. HPV-specific T cells were functionally defined from only a couple of HPV16-positive patients.

TCRdb's table, derived via immunoSEQ multiplex PCR, lists solely in-frame clones and lacks some. Altogether about 12,000 clones are present, about 77% being singletons, with the ten largest covering approximately 0.96%. Over chemoradiotherapy, repertoires were sampled more than once. Only one count was recorded for this clone. The antigen is not known. From germline, CDR1 is MNHNY and CDR2 SVGAGI (reference sequence). The CDR3 has 16 residues. Losses at the gene ends were 2 bases for V and 7 bases for J; bases not matched to a gene: 10. The TCR originated in a human donor with HPV-associated anogenital cancer. This specimen was acquired from a patient who underwent chemoradiotherapy. The gene calls are TRBV6-6 and TRBJ2-1; 8 nucleotides match TRBD1. The CDR3 protein is CASSYPQGAIRNEQFF. For the CDR3, the DNA is TGTGCCAGCAGTTACCCTCAGGGGGCGATCAGGAATGAGCAGTTCTTC.